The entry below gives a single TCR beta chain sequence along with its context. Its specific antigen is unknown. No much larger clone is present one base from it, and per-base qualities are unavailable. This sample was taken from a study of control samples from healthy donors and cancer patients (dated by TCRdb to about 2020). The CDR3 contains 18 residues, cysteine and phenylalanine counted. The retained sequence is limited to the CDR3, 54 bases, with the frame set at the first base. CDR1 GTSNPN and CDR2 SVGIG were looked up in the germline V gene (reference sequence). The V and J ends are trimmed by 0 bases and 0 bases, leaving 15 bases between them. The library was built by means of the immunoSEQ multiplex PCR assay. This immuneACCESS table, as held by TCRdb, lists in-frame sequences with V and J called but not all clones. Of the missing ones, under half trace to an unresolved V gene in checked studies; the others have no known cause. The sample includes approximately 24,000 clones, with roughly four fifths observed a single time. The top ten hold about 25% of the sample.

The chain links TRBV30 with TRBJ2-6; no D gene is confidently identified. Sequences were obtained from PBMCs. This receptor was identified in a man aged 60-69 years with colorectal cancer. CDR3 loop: CAWSVWQALHSGANVLTF. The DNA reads TGTGCCTGGAGTGTATGGCAGGCTTTACACTCTGGGGCCAACGTCCTGACTTTC.